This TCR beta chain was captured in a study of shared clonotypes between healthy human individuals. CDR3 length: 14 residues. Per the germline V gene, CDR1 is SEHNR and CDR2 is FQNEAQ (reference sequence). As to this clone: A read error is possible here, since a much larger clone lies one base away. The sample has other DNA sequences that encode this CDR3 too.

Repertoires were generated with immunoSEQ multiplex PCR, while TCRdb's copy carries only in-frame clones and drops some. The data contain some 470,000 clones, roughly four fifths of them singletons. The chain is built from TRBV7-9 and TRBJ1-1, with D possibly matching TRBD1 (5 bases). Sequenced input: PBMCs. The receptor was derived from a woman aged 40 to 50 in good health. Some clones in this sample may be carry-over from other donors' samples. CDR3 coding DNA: TGTGCCAGCACCGATCGGGGGGATAACACTGAAGCTTTCTTC. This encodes CASTDRGDNTEAFF. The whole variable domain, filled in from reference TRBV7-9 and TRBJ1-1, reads DTGVSQNPRHKITKRGQNVTFRCDPISEHNRLYWYRQTLGQGPEFLTYFQNEAQLEKSRLLSDRFSAERPKGSFSTLEIQRTEQGDSAMYLCASTDRGDNTEAFFGQGTRLTVV.